This TCR beta chain was profiled in a study of blood T cell repertoires in COVID-19. Study summary: Sources were T cells, B-cell-depleted T cells, or PBMCs; the material itself was cDNA or gDNA.

CDR1 and CDR2 (germline): MNHNS, SASEGT. V was clipped by 0 bases and J by 0 bases, with 9 bases between them. The CDR3 is 16 residues long. Sequencing was performed with immunoSEQ multiplex PCR; in TCRdb, only in-frame clones are kept and a portion is missing. The table has about 52,000 clones, about 90% seen once. This TCR was sampled from a human donor with active COVID-19. The donor label of this sample is uncertain. The V gene is TRBV6-1, the J gene TRBJ1-5; D gene ambiguous. The source material was peripheral blood. The CDR3 DNA follows: TGTGCCAGCAGTGAAGCGGCCAAACATAGCAATCAGCCCCAGCATTTT. Residues: CASSEAAKHSNQPQHF.